This is a list of T cell receptor beta chains from one sample in a study of Ad26.COV2.S vaccination and SARS-CoV-2 variants. Clones were sequenced by immunoSEQ multiplex PCR, and TCRdb holds only the in-frame ones, with some missing. The sample comprises over 400,000 clones, around 92% of which are singletons, and more than 1.5% rests with the top ten. Sequences were derived from peripheral blood, sampled in a trial of Ad26.COV2.S vaccine versus placebo. The receptor set was obtained from a person between 18 and 65 years old who received the Ad26.COV2.S COVID-19 vaccine or a placebo. CDR3s include the opening cysteine and the closing phenylalanine or tryptophan. D genes are given only for firm matches. Part of the rows lack a size; the others show once, few, many or a class for expanded clones.

clone size	V gene	D gene	J gene	CDR3 protein	CDR3 DNA
NA	TRBV3-1/TRBV3-2	TRBD2	TRBJ2-3	CASSQVITRTSGGDTQYF	TGTGCCAGCAGCCAGGTAATAACGCGGACTAGCGGGGGAGATACGCAGTATTTT
NA	TRBV11-2	NA	TRBJ2-2	CASSRQNTGELFF	TGTGCCAGCAGCCGCCAGAACACCGGGGAGCTGTTTTTT
NA	TRBV6-5	NA	TRBJ2-3	CASSYPGGDTQYF	TGTGCCAGCAGTTACCCAGGAGGGGATACGCAGTATTTT
NA	TRBV7-2	NA	TRBJ2-3	CASSFRLLSTDTQYF	TGTGCCAGCAGCTTTAGGTTGCTCAGCACAGATACGCAGTATTTT
NA	TRBV19	NA	TRBJ1-2	CASSISSYGYTF	TGTGCCAGTAGTATTAGCAGCTATGGCTACACCTTC
NA	TRBV19	TRBD1	TRBJ1-5	CASSTSTGVQPQHF	TGTGCCAGTAGTACTAGCACAGGGGTTCAGCCCCAGCATTTT
NA	TRBV18	NA	TRBJ1-2	CASSPMGANYGYTF	TGTGCCAGCTCACCAATGGGGGCTAACTATGGCTACACCTTC
NA	TRBV18	NA	TRBJ2-3	CASSPKLASTDTQYF	TGTGCCAGCTCACCAAAGCTAGCCAGCACAGATACGCAGTATTTT
NA	TRBV4-3	NA	TRBJ1-2	CASSQDWNREYGYTF	TGCGCCAGCAGCCAAGATTGGAACAGGGAGTATGGCTACACCTTC
NA	TRBV30	TRBD1	TRBJ1-6	CAWSVPTGVNSPLHF	TGTGCCTGGAGTGTACCAACAGGGGTAAATTCACCCCTCCACTTT
NA	TRBV7-2	TRBD1	TRBJ1-2	CASSFQAGTGGDYGYTF	TGTGCCAGCAGCTTCCAGGCCGGGACAGGGGGCGACTATGGCTACACCTTC
once	TRBV6-5	NA	TRBJ1-1	CASSYVRGEAFF	TGTGCCAGCAGTTACGTCCGCGGTGAAGCTTTCTTT
NA	TRBV7-8	TRBD2	TRBJ2-7	CASSLVGGAYEQYF	TGTGCCAGCAGCTTAGTTGGGGGGGCCTACGAGCAGTACTTC
NA	TRBV19	NA	TRBJ2-7	CASSIAWDFGEQYF	TGTGCCAGTAGTATCGCCTGGGACTTTGGCGAGCAGTACTTC
many	TRBV6-4	NA	TRBJ1-2	CASSATGGDHAYGYTF	TGTGCCAGCAGTGCCACCGGGGGGGACCATGCCTATGGCTACACCTTC
NA	TRBV7-2	NA	TRBJ1-2	CASSLLIGGGGYTF	TGTGCCAGCAGCTTATTGATCGGGGGCGGTGGCTACACCTTC
few	TRBV7-2	TRBD1	TRBJ1-6	CASRRQGSSYNSPLHF	TGTGCCAGCAGACGACAGGGAAGCTCCTATAATTCACCCCTCCACTTT
NA	TRBV7-7	TRBD1	TRBJ2-5	CASSLGTGAETQYF	TGTGCTAGCAGCCTCGGGACAGGGGCTGAGACCCAGTACTTC
NA	TRBV30	NA	TRBJ1-6	CAWSRGQGNSPLHF	TGTGCCTGGAGTAGGGGCCAGGGCAATTCACCCCTCCACTTT
NA	TRBV19	NA	TRBJ1-4	CASADRRATNEKLFF	TGTGCCAGTGCCGACAGGCGAGCCACTAATGAAAAACTGTTTTTT
NA	TRBV6-2/TRBV6-3	NA	TRBJ1-1	CASSDRWAAFF	TGTGCCAGCAGTGACAGGTGGGCGGCTTTCTTT
NA	TRBV6-4	TRBD1	TRBJ2-5	CASSPGQGDQETQYF	TGTGCCAGCAGTCCGGGACAGGGGGACCAAGAGACCCAGTACTTC
NA	TRBV11-2	NA	TRBJ2-2	CASSPEPGTGGELFF	TGTGCCAGCAGCCCTGAACCGGGGACCGGCGGGGAGCTGTTTTTT
NA	TRBV6-5	NA	TRBJ1-1	CASSYFPARDTEAFF	TGTGCCAGCAGTTACTTCCCGGCGAGGGACACTGAAGCTTTCTTT
NA	TRBV7-9	NA	TRBJ1-1	CASSPMNRMNTEAFF	TGTGCCAGCAGTCCAATGAACAGAATGAACACTGAAGCTTTCTTT
few	TRBV6-1	NA	TRBJ2-7	CASSETGHLEQYF	TGTGCCAGCAGTGAAACGGGACACCTAGAGCAGTACTTC
NA	TRBV7-2	NA	TRBJ2-1	CASSLRQLNEQFF	TGTGCCAGCAGCTTAAGACAGTTAAATGAGCAGTTCTTC
NA	TRBV10-3	TRBD1	TRBJ2-6	CAISGMTGKAGANVLTF	TGTGCCATCAGTGGGATGACAGGGAAGGCTGGGGCCAACGTCCTGACTTTC
once	TRBV28	NA	TRBJ2-5	CASSFEFKETQYF	TGTGCCAGCAGTTTTGAATTTAAAGAGACCCAGTACTTC
NA	TRBV2	NA	TRBJ2-7	CASVKDSSYEQYF	TGTGCCAGCGTCAAGGACAGTTCCTACGAGCAGTACTTC
NA	TRBV7-9	NA	TRBJ2-2	CASSFTGKTGELFF	TGTGCCAGCAGCTTTACAGGGAAGACCGGGGAGCTGTTTTTT
NA	TRBV10-3	NA	TRBJ1-1	CAIRGDAEAFF	TGTGCCATCAGGGGAGACGCTGAAGCTTTCTTT
NA	TRBV27	TRBD2	TRBJ2-3	CASSFSGTSGGADTQYF	TGTGCCAGCAGTTTTTCCGGGACTAGCGGGGGGGCAGATACGCAGTATTTT
NA	TRBV7-8	NA	TRBJ1-2	CASSLGGPTDYYGYTF	TGTGCCAGCAGCTTAGGGGGCCCGACAGACTACTATGGCTACACCTTC
NA	TRBV9	NA	TRBJ2-3	CASSGGMVQYF	TGTGCCAGCAGCGGGGGTATGGTGCAGTATTTT
NA	TRBV5-1	NA	TRBJ1-3	CASSLIGDTGYGNTIYF	TGCGCCAGCAGCTTGATTGGGGACACAGGGTACGGAAACACCATATATTTT
NA	TRBV28	NA	TRBJ2-3	CASSYDSSTDTQYF	TGTGCCAGCAGTTACGACAGTAGCACAGATACGCAGTATTTT
NA	TRBV19	TRBD1	TRBJ1-2	CATHNPDRLDPLAQYGYTF	TGTGCCACCCATAACCCGGACAGGCTGGACCCCCTGGCCCAATATGGCTACACCTTC
NA	TRBV6-5	TRBD1	TRBJ1-5	CASRNRGTFNQPQHF	TGTGCCAGCAGGAACAGGGGAACTTTCAATCAGCCCCAGCATTTT
NA	TRBV27	NA	TRBJ2-2	CASSGTGELFF	TGTGCCAGCAGTGGAACCGGGGAGCTGTTTTTT
NA	TRBV7-2	NA	TRBJ2-7	CASSSGTYGVYEQYF	TGTGCCAGCAGCTCGGGGACATACGGGGTCTACGAGCAGTACTTC
NA	TRBV5-1	NA	TRBJ1-4	CASSPKGLNEKLFF	TGCGCCAGCAGCCCCAAGGGACTGAATGAAAAACTGTTTTTT
NA	TRBV5-1	NA	TRBJ1-2	CASSLVGNDYGYTF	TGCGCCAGCAGCTTGGTTGGAAACGACTATGGCTACACCTTC
NA	TRBV2	NA	TRBJ2-1	CASKGNFFRDEQFF	TGTGCCAGCAAGGGTAATTTTTTTAGGGATGAGCAGTTCTTC
NA	TRBV19	TRBD1	TRBJ1-3	CASRVPDRGRFTGNTIYF	TGTGCCAGTAGGGTACCGGACAGGGGCCGTTTCACTGGAAACACCATATATTTT
NA	TRBV5-6	NA	TRBJ2-5	CASRLRGGQETQYF	TGTGCCAGCAGGCTCCGGGGAGGCCAAGAGACCCAGTACTTC
NA	TRBV5-1	NA	TRBJ2-1	CASSGRTGYNEQFF	TGCGCCAGCAGCGGGAGGACAGGCTACAATGAGCAGTTCTTC
NA	TRBV6-2/TRBV6-3	NA	TRBJ1-2	CASSYTNRDHYGYTF	TGTGCCAGCAGTTACACAAACAGGGATCACTATGGCTACACCTTC
NA	TRBV9	NA	TRBJ2-5	CASSGRTEPASAQYF	TGTGCCAGCAGCGGACGCACAGAGCCAGCTTCGGCCCAGTACTTC
NA	TRBV9	NA	TRBJ2-2	CASGTPALLGALSTGELFF	TGTGCCAGCGGAACCCCTGCCCTCCTGGGGGCCTTGAGCACCGGGGAGCTGTTTTTT